Listed below are T cell receptor beta chains from one sample, sequenced in a study of T cell repertoires in cytomegalovirus infection. Their antigens remain unidentified. Via MiXCR, TCRdb re-called the reads, giving one row per CDR3 protein. The table includes some 900,000 distinct CDR3 sequences, approximately 29% detected once. This specimen consisted of cultured CD8+ T cells from PBMCs, obtained from culture after CMV antigen stimulation. These receptor sequences come from a human donor in good health (CMV status not recorded). Some clones in this sample may be carry-over from other donors' samples. Both conserved end residues are part of each CDR3. Fields, in order: clone size, V gene, D gene, J gene, CDR3 protein, CDR3 DNA. The D gene is left open where the match is weak. The size entry is marked missing in some rows and otherwise reads once, few, many or a size class.

abundance: few; v_gene: TRBV27; d_gene: NA; j_gene: TRBJ2-5; CDR3aa: CASRGQQETQYF; CDR3nt: TGTGCCAGCAGAGGACAGCAAGAGACCCAGTACTTC
abundance: NA; v_gene: TRBV20-1; d_gene: NA; j_gene: TRBJ2-2; CDR3aa: CSGSDSNTGELFF; CDR3nt: TGCAGTGGGTCGGACTCGAACACCGGGGAGCTGTTTTTT
abundance: NA; v_gene: TRBV6-6; d_gene: NA; j_gene: TRBJ1-2; CDR3aa: CASSYYPSGVEGYTF; CDR3nt: TGTGCCAGCAGTTACTATCCCTCGGGGGTGGAGGGCTACACCTTC
abundance: NA; v_gene: TRBV27; d_gene: NA; j_gene: TRBJ2-7; CDR3aa: CASSLLRGHEQYF; CDR3nt: TGTGCCAGCAGTTTATTGCGGGGCCACGAGCAGTACTTC
abundance: few; v_gene: TRBV7-6; d_gene: NA; j_gene: TRBJ2-3; CDR3aa: CASSFPGGDTQYF; CDR3nt: TGTGCCAGCAGCTTTCCTGGGGGAGATACGCAGTATTTT
abundance: NA; v_gene: TRBV6-5; d_gene: TRBD2; j_gene: TRBJ2-3; CDR3aa: CASTLAGAGDTQYF; CDR3nt: TGTGCCAGCACACTAGCGGGGGCGGGAGATACGCAGTATTTT
abundance: few; v_gene: TRBV27; d_gene: NA; j_gene: TRBJ1-2; CDR3aa: CASSLSVGEFNYGYTF; CDR3nt: TGTGCCAGCAGTTTATCGGTGGGGGAGTTTAACTATGGCTACACCTTC
abundance: NA; v_gene: TRBV7-9; d_gene: TRBD1; j_gene: TRBJ2-2; CDR3aa: CASSTRDRGFTGELFF; CDR3nt: TGTGCCAGCAGCACGCGAGACAGGGGGTTCACCGGGGAGCTGTTTTTT
abundance: few; v_gene: TRBV12-3/TRBV12-4; d_gene: TRBD1; j_gene: TRBJ2-1; CDR3aa: CASSLRGPYNNEQFF; CDR3nt: TGTGCCAGCAGTTTGAGGGGGCCCTATAACAATGAGCAGTTCTTC
abundance: NA; v_gene: TRBV9; d_gene: NA; j_gene: TRBJ1-5; CDR3aa: CASSVEGGTNQPQHF; CDR3nt: TGTGCCAGCAGCGTAGAAGGGGGAACCAATCAGCCCCAGCATTTT
abundance: few; v_gene: TRBV6-5; d_gene: TRBD1; j_gene: TRBJ2-5; CDR3aa: CASSPTGPVETQYF; CDR3nt: TGTGCCAGCAGCCCGACAGGGCCGGTAGAGACCCAGTACTTC
abundance: NA; v_gene: TRBV27; d_gene: TRBD1; j_gene: TRBJ2-7; CDR3aa: CASSFRDRRYEQYF; CDR3nt: TGTGCCAGCAGTTTCAGGGACAGGCGATACGAGCAGTACTTC
abundance: few; v_gene: TRBV28; d_gene: TRBD1; j_gene: TRBJ1-6; CDR3aa: CASSFWGTGENSPLHF; CDR3nt: TGTGCCAGCAGTTTTTGGGGGACAGGGGAAAATTCACCCCTCCACTTT
abundance: many; v_gene: TRBV7-9; d_gene: NA; j_gene: TRBJ2-3; CDR3aa: CASSSDGASTDTQYF; CDR3nt: TGTGCCAGCAGCTCTGACGGAGCTAGCACAGATACGCAGTATTTT
abundance: few; v_gene: TRBV4-1; d_gene: NA; j_gene: TRBJ1-6; CDR3aa: CASSPWTGGSYNSPLHF; CDR3nt: TGCGCCAGCAGCCCGTGGACGGGGGGCTCCTATAATTCACCCCTCCACTTT
abundance: few; v_gene: TRBV7-9; d_gene: NA; j_gene: TRBJ2-7; CDR3aa: CASSSRDGNSYEQYF; CDR3nt: TGTGCCAGCAGCTCCCGGGACGGGAACTCCTACGAGCAGTACTTC
abundance: NA; v_gene: TRBV27; d_gene: NA; j_gene: TRBJ1-6; CDR3aa: CASQNGGVNSPLHF; CDR3nt: TGTGCCAGCCAAAACGGGGGCGTCAATTCACCCCTCCACTTT
abundance: many; v_gene: TRBV4-1; d_gene: NA; j_gene: TRBJ1-4; CDR3aa: CASSQDREWELFF; CDR3nt: TGCGCCAGCAGCCAAGATCGGGAGTGGGAACTGTTTTTT
abundance: NA; v_gene: TRBV7-6; d_gene: NA; j_gene: TRBJ1-1; CDR3aa: CASSSSHPGGTEAFF; CDR3nt: TGTGCCAGCAGCTCAAGCCATCCTGGTGGCACTGAAGCTTTCTTT
abundance: NA; v_gene: TRBV20-1; d_gene: NA; j_gene: TRBJ1-2; CDR3aa: CSASYTLSPGYTF; CDR3nt: TGCAGTGCTAGTTACACATTGAGTCCCGGCTACACCTTC
abundance: many; v_gene: TRBV7-2; d_gene: NA; j_gene: TRBJ2-7; CDR3aa: CASSLATTHYEQYF; CDR3nt: TGTGCCAGCAGCTTAGCGACGACTCACTACGAGCAGTACTTC
abundance: NA; v_gene: TRBV7-3; d_gene: NA; j_gene: TRBJ2-3; CDR3aa: CASSLVAADTQYF; CDR3nt: TGTGCCAGCAGCCTAGTCGCAGCAGATACGCAGTATTTT
abundance: many; v_gene: TRBV7-8; d_gene: TRBD1; j_gene: TRBJ1-4; CDR3aa: CASSFTGEGYEKLFF; CDR3nt: TGTGCCAGCAGCTTTACAGGGGAGGGGTATGAAAAACTGTTTTTT
abundance: NA; v_gene: TRBV6-8; d_gene: NA; j_gene: TRBJ2-1; CDR3aa: CASSYTTTTMIWGFNEQFF; CDR3nt: TGTGCCAGCAGTTACACCACGACGACCATGATCTGGGGTTTCAATGAGCAGTTCTTC
abundance: NA; v_gene: TRBV5-8; d_gene: TRBD1; j_gene: TRBJ2-7; CDR3aa: CASSGTGIRRRSYEQYF; CDR3nt: TGTGCCAGCAGCGGGACAGGGATTCGGAGGAGGTCCTACGAGCAGTACTTC
abundance: NA; v_gene: TRBV6-5; d_gene: NA; j_gene: TRBJ2-1; CDR3aa: CASSYSTQSSYNEQFF; CDR3nt: TGTGCCAGCAGTTATTCCACTCAGAGCTCCTACAATGAGCAGTTCTTC
abundance: NA; v_gene: TRBV12-3/TRBV12-4; d_gene: NA; j_gene: TRBJ2-1; CDR3aa: CASSFMDEQFF; CDR3nt: TGTGCCAGCAGTTTCATGGATGAGCAGTTCTTC
abundance: NA; v_gene: TRBV15; d_gene: NA; j_gene: TRBJ2-5; CDR3aa: CATSRVWGGAETQYF; CDR3nt: TGTGCCACCAGCAGAGTCTGGGGGGGGGCCGAGACCCAGTACTTC
abundance: NA; v_gene: TRBV7-9; d_gene: NA; j_gene: TRBJ2-2; CDR3aa: CASDTWASNTGELFF; CDR3nt: TGTGCCAGCGATACGTGGGCCTCGAACACCGGGGAGCTGTTTTTT
abundance: many; v_gene: TRBV7-6; d_gene: NA; j_gene: TRBJ2-1; CDR3aa: CASSLLFGGEIYNEQFF; CDR3nt: TGTGCCAGCAGCTTACTCTTCGGGGGCGAAATCTACAATGAGCAGTTCTTC
abundance: NA; v_gene: TRBV6-2/TRBV6-3; d_gene: NA; j_gene: TRBJ2-6; CDR3aa: CASSYSFPGGPLSGANVLTF; CDR3nt: TGTGCCAGCAGTTACTCGTTTCCCGGGGGCCCCCTCTCCGGGGCCAACGTCCTGACTTTC
abundance: many; v_gene: TRBV7-2; d_gene: TRBD2; j_gene: TRBJ2-1; CDR3aa: CASSPLAGYNEQFF; CDR3nt: TGTGCCAGCAGCCCACTAGCGGGCTACAATGAGCAGTTCTTC
abundance: NA; v_gene: TRBV2; d_gene: NA; j_gene: TRBJ2-3; CDR3aa: CASSVTYSTDTQYF; CDR3nt: TGTGCCAGCAGCGTGACATACAGCACAGATACGCAGTATTTT
abundance: NA; v_gene: TRBV12-3/TRBV12-4; d_gene: NA; j_gene: TRBJ1-1; CDR3aa: CASSLAQGFSDTEAFF; CDR3nt: TGTGCCAGCAGTTTAGCTCAGGGGTTTAGCGACACTGAAGCTTTCTTT
abundance: few; v_gene: TRBV7-9; d_gene: NA; j_gene: TRBJ1-2; CDR3aa: CASRPTANYGYTF; CDR3nt: TGTGCCAGCAGGCCAACGGCTAACTATGGCTACACCTTC
abundance: few; v_gene: TRBV27; d_gene: NA; j_gene: TRBJ2-7; CDR3aa: CASRLDSPYEQYF; CDR3nt: TGTGCCAGCAGACTGGACAGCCCCTACGAGCAGTACTTC
abundance: NA; v_gene: TRBV28; d_gene: TRBD1; j_gene: TRBJ2-1; CDR3aa: CASSLRTGWGEQFF; CDR3nt: TGTGCCAGCAGTTTGAGGACAGGCTGGGGCGAGCAGTTCTTC
abundance: few; v_gene: TRBV6-2/TRBV6-3; d_gene: NA; j_gene: TRBJ2-3; CDR3aa: CASSYPGSPSRDTQYF; CDR3nt: TGTGCCAGCAGTTACCCGGGTTCACCATCCCGTGATACGCAGTATTTT
abundance: many; v_gene: TRBV7-2; d_gene: TRBD1; j_gene: TRBJ1-5; CDR3aa: CASSFLAGQGNQPQHF; CDR3nt: TGTGCCAGCAGCTTCCTCGCGGGACAGGGGAATCAGCCCCAGCATTTT
abundance: NA; v_gene: TRBV27; d_gene: TRBD1; j_gene: TRBJ1-6; CDR3aa: CASSSPDRANSPLHF; CDR3nt: TGTGCCAGCAGTTCCCCGGACAGGGCCAATTCACCCCTCCACTTT
abundance: few; v_gene: TRBV5-4; d_gene: TRBD1; j_gene: TRBJ2-3; CDR3aa: CASSLFGQGFSTDTQYF; CDR3nt: TGTGCCAGCAGCTTGTTCGGACAGGGGTTTAGCACAGATACGCAGTATTTT
abundance: many; v_gene: TRBV7-2; d_gene: TRBD2; j_gene: TRBJ2-4; CDR3aa: CASSLNLAGVNIQYF; CDR3nt: TGTGCCAGCAGCTTAAACCTAGCGGGGGTGAACATTCAGTACTTC
abundance: NA; v_gene: TRBV4-1; d_gene: NA; j_gene: TRBJ2-5; CDR3aa: CASSQDWGGAETQYF; CDR3nt: TGCGCCAGCAGCCAAGATTGGGGGGGCGCGGAGACCCAGTACTTC
abundance: NA; v_gene: TRBV27; d_gene: TRBD1; j_gene: TRBJ2-5; CDR3aa: CASSSPGRGRGETQYF; CDR3nt: TGTGCCAGCAGTTCGCCCGGCAGGGGGCGAGGGGAGACCCAGTACTTC
abundance: NA; v_gene: TRBV27; d_gene: NA; j_gene: TRBJ1-6; CDR3aa: CASSLSKLPSGLHF; CDR3nt: TGTGCCAGCAGTTTATCGAAGTTGCCCTCGGGGCTCCACTTT
abundance: few; v_gene: TRBV28; d_gene: TRBD2; j_gene: TRBJ2-1; CDR3aa: CASSLMERGAGTSGYNEQFF; CDR3nt: TGTGCCAGCAGTTTAATGGAGAGGGGCGCCGGGACTAGCGGATACAATGAGCAGTTCTTC
abundance: few; v_gene: TRBV7-6; d_gene: NA; j_gene: TRBJ2-1; CDR3aa: CASSLGEPFDGGGYNEQFF; CDR3nt: TGTGCCAGCAGCTTAGGAGAGCCCTTTGATGGGGGTGGTTACAATGAGCAGTTCTTC
abundance: many; v_gene: TRBV7-2; d_gene: NA; j_gene: TRBJ2-3; CDR3aa: CASSLLRPLADTQYF; CDR3nt: TGTGCCAGCAGCTTATTGCGACCCTTGGCAGATACGCAGTATTTT
abundance: few; v_gene: TRBV7-9; d_gene: TRBD1; j_gene: TRBJ2-7; CDR3aa: CASSGQGGSEQYF; CDR3nt: TGTGCCAGCTCGGGACAGGGAGGGAGCGAGCAGTACTTC
abundance: few; v_gene: TRBV4-2; d_gene: NA; j_gene: TRBJ1-5; CDR3aa: CASSVAPKQPQHF; CDR3nt: TGTGCCAGCTCCGTGGCCCCGAAGCAGCCCCAGCATTTT
abundance: NA; v_gene: TRBV6-1; d_gene: NA; j_gene: TRBJ2-3; CDR3aa: CASSSYGTLDSTDTQYF; CDR3nt: TGTGCCAGCAGTTCTTACGGGACACTAGATAGCACAGATACGCAGTATTTT